Following are 31 T cell receptor beta chains from one sample sequenced in a study of blood T cell repertoires in COVID-19. The data were produced by immunoSEQ multiplex PCR, yet TCRdb's version contains in-frame clones alone and is incomplete. The data show about 250,000 clones, 80% to 90% seen once. Specimen: PBMCs or T cells enriched from blood (not recorded which). The receptor set was obtained from a man aged 35-49 years who had recovered from COVID-19.

The chain couples TRBV15 to TRBJ1-4; D uncertain. Per the germline V gene, CDR1 is LNHNV and CDR2 is YYDKDF (reference sequence). The CDR3 sequence is 14 residues long. Trimming removed 0 bases from V and 8 bases from J, with 10 bases in between. CDR3 residues: CATSRDAGLEKLFF. CDR3 DNA sequence: TGTGCCACCAGCAGAGATGCCGGGTTAGAAAAACTGTTTTTT.

The genes are TRBV4-2 and TRBJ1-1; tentatively, D is TRBD1 (6 bases). The CDR3 covers 14 residues. Trimming removed 4 bases from V and 1 base from J, with 10 bases in between. Looked up from germline, CDR1 is LGHNA and CDR2 is YNFKEQ. The CDR3 DNA sequence: TGTGCCAGCAGCCCCGGACAGCAGAACACTGAAGCTTTCTTT. As protein: CASSPGQQNTEAFF.

V gene TRBV5-4 combines with J gene TRBJ1-1; D may be TRBD1 (6 bases). Germline assignment: CDR1 SGHNT and CDR2 YYREEE (reference sequence). V lost 3 bases and J 3 bases, leaving 18 bases between the germline ends. This CDR3 has 16 residues. The CDR3 coding sequence is TGTGCCAGCAGCTCCGGGGGGCCCGCAGAGGACACTGAAGCTTTCTTT. Translated, it gives CASSSGGPAEDTEAFF.

The V and J genes are TRBV7-9 and TRBJ2-3; 7 bases line up with TRBD2. The junction had 7 bases not matched to a gene; V was cut back by 5 bases and J by 2 bases. Germline lookup yields CDR1 SEHNR and CDR2 FQNEAQ (reference sequence). There are 15 residues in the CDR3. CDR3 sequence (DNA): TGTGCCAGCAGCCTCTCCGGGACTATCACAGATACGCAGTATTTT. This encodes CASSLSGTITDTQYF.

The chain combines TRBV6-1 with TRBJ1-1; 10 bases line up with TRBD1. There are 16 residues in the CDR3. Germline-derived CDR1 and CDR2 are MNHNS and SASEGT. The trim removed 4 bases at V and 1 base at J, leaving 6 bases unmatched. The CDR3 DNA sequence: TGTGCCAGCAGTGCTGCGGGACAGGGGACGAACACTGAAGCTTTCTTT. This gives the protein CASSAAGQGTNTEAFF.

The J gene is TRBJ2-7, the V gene TRBV2, with D uncertain. The V end lost 7 bases, the J end lost 1 base, and 20 bases lay between the germline ends. The germline CDR1 and CDR2 sequences are SNHLY and FYNNEI. This CDR3 contains 16 residues. The CDR3 bases are TGTGCCAGCAAAAACCCGGCAGGCCCGATTTCCTACGAGCAGTACTTC. It specifies CASKNPAGPISYEQYF.

The chain uses TRBV3-1 (or the pseudogene TRBV3-2) and TRBJ2-5, with 8 nucleotides matching TRBD2. The germline CDR1 and CDR2 sequences are LGHDT and YNNKEL (reference sequence). This CDR3 has 18 residues. Trimming at V came to 0 bases and at J to 4 bases, leaving 13 bases not matched to a gene. As DNA, the CDR3 is TGTGCCAGCAGCCAAGATTACAGCGGGGGCCTCCTGAGAGAGACCCAGTACTTC. It is translated as CASSQDYSGGLLRETQYF.

This clone is medium-sized in the sample. The rearrangement links TRBV28 to TRBJ1-5, with TRBD1 identical over 7 bases. This CDR3 spans 12 amino acids. V was pared by 7 bases and J by 8 bases, with 5 bases of the junction left unmatched. Germline CDR1 is MDHEN and CDR2 is SYDVKM. The CDR3 loop reads CASTTGVKPQHF. In nucleotides, the CDR3 is TGTGCCAGCACCACAGGGGTGAAGCCCCAGCATTTT. The full variable domain, its missing parts supplied by reference TRBV28 and TRBJ1-5, is DVKVTQSSRYLVKRTGEKVFLECVQDMDHENMFWYRQDPGLGLRLIYFSYDVKMKEKGDIPEGYSVSREKKERFSLILESASTNQTSMYLCASTTGVKPQHFGDGTRLSIL.

The V and J genes are TRBV10-3 and TRBJ2-5; tentative D call: TRBD1 (8 bases). Per the germline V gene, CDR1 is ENHRY and CDR2 is SYGVKD. This CDR3 comprises 14 residues. Trimming took off 10 bases at V and 5 bases at J, with 20 bases between the two ends. CDR3: CATAGAGGEETQYF. The CDR3 DNA is TGTGCCACCGCGGGGGCAGGGGGCGAGGAGACCCAGTACTTC.

The chain recombines TRBV7-9 with TRBJ1-2; D call uncertain. CDR3 length equals 13 residues. The V end was cut by 5 bases, the J end by 2 bases, with 9 bases between. In germline, CDR1 is SEHNR, CDR2 FQNEAQ (reference sequence). The CDR3 nucleotides are TGTGCCAGCAGCCCAGGCGCCAACTATGGCTACACCTTC. It is translated as CASSPGANYGYTF. The full variable domain, with the rest looked up from reference TRBV7-9 and TRBJ1-2, is DTGVSQNPRHKITKRGQNVTFRCDPISEHNRLYWYRQTLGQGPEFLTYFQNEAQLEKSRLLSDRFSAERPKGSFSTLEIQRTEQGDSAMYLCASSPGANYGYTFGSGTRLTVV.

The chain couples TRBV19 to TRBJ1-4, with no clear D. The V end was cut by 8 bases, the J end by 0 bases, with 19 bases between. Germline-derived CDR1 and CDR2 are LNHDA and SQIVND (reference sequence). The CDR3 is 17 amino acids. CDR3 coding DNA: TGTGCCAGTGGTAACGTGACAAGTTACTCAACTAATGAAAAACTGTTTTTT. Amino acids: CASGNVTSYSTNEKLFF.

The chain carries TRBV5-4 and TRBJ1-1; D possibly corresponds to TRBD1 (5 bases). V was trimmed by 4 bases and J by 3 bases, leaving 19 bases between them. Germline V lookup: CDR1 SGHNT, CDR2 YYREEE (reference sequence). The CDR3 spans 16 residues. The CDR3 DNA reads TGTGCCAGCAGCCCTGCGGGGACGGGAGCGTACACTGAAGCTTTCTTT. Translated, it gives CASSPAGTGAYTEAFF.

The chain carries TRBV19 and TRBJ2-1; TRBD2 is a possible D gene (5 bases). V dropped 1 base and J dropped 2 bases, with 18 bases sitting between them. The CDR3 spans 18 residues. Per germline, CDR1 LNHDA and CDR2 SQIVND (reference sequence). The CDR3 bases are TGTGCCAGTAGTATAGTTGGTCTAGCTCGCTTGACCTACAATGAGCAGTTCTTC. It yields the protein CASSIVGLARLTYNEQFF.

CDR3 in amino acids: CAWGFGTEAFF. CDR3 DNA: TGTGCCTGGGGGTTCGGCACTGAAGCTTTCTTT. V is TRBV30 and J is TRBJ1-1; D is ambiguous. CDR1 is GTSNPN, CDR2 SVGIG, per germline (reference sequence). This CDR3 has 11 amino acids. With 5 bases removed from V and 4 bases from J, the gap between germline ends came to 8 bases.

This clone has just one count. The chain combines TRBV28 with TRBJ1-4; a weak D match, TRBD1 (5 bases). The V gene lost 5 bases and the J gene lost 4 bases, with 11 bases spanning the gap. The germline V gene has CDR1 MDHEN and CDR2 SYDVKM. The CDR3 is 14 amino acids. DNA of the CDR3: TGTGCCAGCAGTGCGGGGGGAAGTAATGAAAAACTGTTTTTT. Translated: CASSAGGSNEKLFF.

The rearrangement joins TRBV10-3 to TRBJ2-5; 7 bases match TRBD2. J was trimmed by 5 bases and V by 10 bases; bases with no gene match: 4. The CDR3 runs 11 residues. The germline gives CDR1 ENHRY, CDR2 SYGVKD. CDR3 residues: CATGGGETQYF. The CDR3 nucleotides read TGTGCCACGGGGGGAGGGGAGACCCAGTACTTC.

The table lists this clone with a count of one. CDR3 residues: CAISGTSSSYEQYF. DNA for the CDR3: TGTGCCATCAGTGGGACTTCGAGCTCCTACGAGCAGTACTTC. The chain couples TRBV10-3 to TRBJ2-7; perhaps TRBD2 as D (5 bases). Trimming cost V 4 bases and J 0 bases, with 10 bases left between them. The CDR3 is 14 residues long. Germline CDR1 is ENHRY and CDR2 is SYGVKD.

The rearrangement joins TRBV5-1 to TRBJ1-1; D is ambiguous. V dropped 5 bases and J dropped 3 bases, with 11 bases sitting between them. Germline V lookup: CDR1 SGHRS, CDR2 YFSETQ. CDR3 length equals 13 residues. The CDR3 spells CASRVSVDTEAFF. CDR3 DNA: TGCGCCAGCAGGGTGAGCGTGGACACTGAAGCTTTCTTT.

The CDR3 loop reads CASSLAGNTEAFF. The CDR3 nucleotides are TGTGCCAGCAGCTTAGCCGGGAACACTGAAGCTTTCTTT. V and J are TRBV11-2 and TRBJ1-1; D is undetermined. Germline V gene data show CDR1 as SGHAT and CDR2 as FQNNGV. The V and J ends lost 1 base and 1 base respectively, with 4 bases between them. The CDR3 totals 13 residues.

The rearrangement uses TRBV9 and TRBJ2-2, with TRBD2 identical over 9 bases. Germline V gene sequence: CDR1 SGDLS, CDR2 YYNGEE. The CDR3 spans 14 residues. The ends lost 2 bases at V and 7 bases at J; junction bases unmatched: 3. CDR3 nucleotide sequence: TGTGCCAGCAGCGTGGGACTAGCCGGCGGGGAGCTGTTTTTT. Protein sequence: CASSVGLAGGELFF.

The rearrangement uses TRBV7-3 and TRBJ2-7; 8 bases fit TRBD1. The CDR3 has 14 amino acids. CDR1 and CDR2 from the germline V gene are SGHTA and FQGTGA. The ends lost 5 bases at V and 2 bases at J; junction bases unmatched: 5. The CDR3, as DNA: TGTGCCAGCAGCCCCGGACAGGGCACCTACGAGCAGTACTTC. Its protein is CASSPGQGTYEQYF. Based on the CDR3 plus reference TRBV7-3 and TRBJ2-7, the full variable domain is GAGVSQTPSNKVTEKGKYVELRCDPISGHTALYWYRQSLGQGPEFLIYFQGTGAADDSGLPNDRFFAVRPEGSVSTLKIQRTERGDSAVYLCASSPGQGTYEQYFGPGTRLTVT.

The chain has TRBV27 and TRBJ2-7; 10 bases fit TRBD2. The CDR3 length is 15 residues. CDR1 MNHEY and CDR2 SMNVEV come from the germline V gene (reference sequence). V shed 3 bases and J 2 bases; nucleotides not matched to a gene: 4. CDR3 protein: CASSFGLAGAYEQYF. In DNA form, the CDR3 reads TGTGCCAGCAGTTTCGGGCTAGCGGGGGCCTACGAGCAGTACTTC.

V gene TRBV5-1 combines with J gene TRBJ1-1; 9 nucleotides align to TRBD1. V lost 4 bases, J lost 5 bases, and 6 bases stayed unmatched. The CDR3 has 14 amino acids. Germline loops: CDR1 SGHRS, CDR2 YFSETQ. The CDR3, as DNA: TGCGCCAGCAGCCCAGGACAGGGGAGGACTGAAGCTTTCTTT. This codes for CASSPGQGRTEAFF. Supplemented by reference TRBV5-1 and TRBJ1-1, the full variable domain reads KAGVTQTPRYLIKTRGQQVTLSCSPISGHRSVSWYQQTPGQGLQFLFEYFSETQRNKGNFPGRFSGRQFSNSRSEMNVSTLELGDSALYLCASSPGQGRTEAFFGQGTRLTVV.

The genes are TRBV4-3 and TRBJ2-3; TRBD2 matches at 7 bases. Losses at the gene ends were 0 bases for V and 4 bases for J; bases not matched to a gene: 4. CDR1 and CDR2 from the germline V gene are LGHNA and YSLEER. The CDR3 extends over 15 amino acids. CDR3 protein: CASSQDSGRSDTQYF. In nucleotides, the CDR3 is TGCGCCAGCAGCCAAGATTCCGGGAGGTCAGATACGCAGTATTTT.

V is TRBV5-1 and J is TRBJ2-7, with TRBD1 matching 7 bases. The length of the CDR3 is 14 residues. The J segment lost 3 bases and the V segment lost 0 bases, leaving 3 bases of the junction unmatched. Germline V CDR1 and CDR2: SGHRS, YFSETQ. The CDR3 DNA is TGCGCCAGCAGCTTGGCGTCAGGGGGCTACGAGCAGTACTTC. Protein: CASSLASGGYEQYF.

The V call is TRBV3-1 (or the pseudogene TRBV3-2), the J call TRBJ2-1, with 15 bases fitting TRBD2. Germline CDR1 reads LGHDT; CDR2 reads YNNKEL (reference sequence). The CDR3 length is 19 residues. V gave up 0 bases and J gave up 8 bases; unmatched junction bases: 11. CDR3 DNA: TGTGCCAGCAGCCAAGAGGGTCTCAGGACTAGCGGGGGGGCGGATGAGCAGTTCTTC. Its translation: CASSQEGLRTSGGADEQFF.

This chain's CDR3 is CATSDGQGNQPQHF. In DNA form, the CDR3 reads TGTGCCACCAGTGATGGGCAGGGCAATCAGCCCCAGCATTTT. This sequence joins TRBV24-1 and TRBJ1-5; D gene ambiguous. V was trimmed by 3 bases and J by 2 bases, leaving 7 bases between them. The CDR3 has 14 residues. The V gene's germline CDR1 is KGHDR and CDR2 SFDVKD.

The chain employs TRBV25-1 and TRBJ2-1; possible D gene TRBD1, 6 bases. The CDR3 sequence is 16 residues long. V lost 3 bases, J lost 2 bases, and 14 bases lay in between. Germline V lookup: CDR1 MGHDK, CDR2 SYGVNS. The CDR3 region has the DNA TGTGCCAGCAGTGAGTTGGGGGCGAGGACCTACAATGAGCAGTTCTTC. Amino acids: CASSELGARTYNEQFF.

V usage is TRBV5-1 and J usage is TRBJ2-5; no definite D call. V was cut by 1 base and J by 3 bases, with 7 bases left in between. CDR1 and CDR2 from the germline V gene are SGHRS and YFSETQ. CDR3 length: 13 amino acids. The CDR3 loop is CASSLNSKETQYF. The CDR3 region has the DNA TGCGCCAGCAGCTTGAACAGTAAAGAGACCCAGTACTTC.

This clone was observed a single time. The CDR3 here is CASSQDRGSYGYTF. In DNA, the CDR3 is TGCGCCAGCAGCCAAGACAGGGGGTCCTATGGCTACACCTTC. The chain links TRBV4-3 to TRBJ1-2, with 7 nucleotides matching TRBD1. CDR1 and CDR2 (germline): LGHNA, YSLEER. The CDR3 extends over 14 amino acids. The junction had 2 bases not matched to a gene; V was cut back by 0 bases and J by 4 bases.

This clone has a single count. V is TRBV7-2 and J is TRBJ1-5; 7 nucleotides agree with TRBD1. The germline gives CDR1 SGHTA, CDR2 FQGNSA. This CDR3 is built from 17 residues. The V segment lost 1 base and the J segment 4 bases; nucleotides outside the gene matches: 10. CDR3 in amino acids: CASSLGQGRGINQPQHF. CDR3 nucleotides: TGTGCCAGCAGCTTAGGGCAGGGCAGGGGGATTAATCAGCCCCAGCATTTT.